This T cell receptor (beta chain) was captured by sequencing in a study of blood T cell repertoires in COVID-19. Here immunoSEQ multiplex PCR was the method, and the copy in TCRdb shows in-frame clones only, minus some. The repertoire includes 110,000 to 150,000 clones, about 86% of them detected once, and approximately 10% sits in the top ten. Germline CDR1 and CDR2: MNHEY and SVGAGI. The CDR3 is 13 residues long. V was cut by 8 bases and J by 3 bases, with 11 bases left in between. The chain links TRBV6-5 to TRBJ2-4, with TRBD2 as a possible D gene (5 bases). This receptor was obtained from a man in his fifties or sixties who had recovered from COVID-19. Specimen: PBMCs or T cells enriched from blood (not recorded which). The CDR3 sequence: CASGVEGKNIQYF. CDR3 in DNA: TGTGCCAGCGGGGTAGAGGGCAAAAACATTCAGTACTTC.